This TCR beta chain was captured by sequencing in a study of cytomegalovirus exposure and HLA in healthy donors. Background on the study: Earlier findings included nearly 120 million unique TCR beta sequences obtained from about 170 million T cells. General study results and limits: There was a cluster of highly shared sequence variants that was likely a sequencing artifact.

In the case of this clone: Its antigen is as yet unknown.

Healthy bone marrow donors made up the donors. Donors sampled were nominally healthy, though unrecorded immune exposures were likely. 13 Jbeta primers and 60 Vbeta primers were used for the PCR. TCRdb's copy holds only in-frame clones and misses some; the assay was immunoSEQ multiplex PCR. The data contain about 160,000 clones, 82% of them seen just once; the ten biggest clones take up 8.5%. The clonotype originates from a male donor in good health and CMV-seropositive. The sample taken for sequencing was PBMCs.

In DNA form, the CDR3 reads TGTGCCTTTCGGGGGGGGAGCGATCAGCCCCAGCATTTT. Amino acid sequence: CAFRGGSDQPQHF. The gene calls are TRBV30 and TRBJ1-5, with D perhaps TRBD1 (5 bases). Per the germline V gene, CDR1 is GTSNPN and CDR2 is SVGIG (reference sequence). Trimming cost V 7 bases and J 5 bases, with 15 bases left between them. CDR3 length: 13 amino acids.